The sequence of this TCR beta chain was determined in a study of blood T cells in healthy people across ages. Alongside a J-beta primer mix, a sample-barcoded 5' primer served in a second PCR lasting roughly 7 to 12 cycles. MiXCR, applied by TCRdb to the 5' RACE reads, yields one record per CDR3 protein. Counted here are around 800,000 distinct CDR3 sequences, 60% to 80% occurring once; the ten biggest clones make up roughly 26%. This clonotype was picked up a small number of times. The CDR3 runs 17 residues. In germline, CDR1 is MNHNS, CDR2 SASEGT. V shed 6 bases and J shed 1 base, with 22 bases lying between them.

Input material: blood. This sequence was found in a man in his thirties or forties in good health. V usage is TRBV6-1 and J usage is TRBJ2-7; unclear D gene. CDR3 bases: TGTGCCAGCAGCCCTTACTCGTGGCAGGCTGGATCCTACGAGCAGTACTTC. This encodes CASSPYSWQAGSYEQYF.